This T cell receptor beta chain emerged from a study of identical twins. Study-wide results and limits: The same donors were not followed; conclusions instead depended on cross-sectional statistical analysis. In cord blood, abundant beta clonotypes had fewer insertions; memory showed no trend. The models gave estimates that fell short of the out-of-frame TCR alpha sharing seen in monozygotic twins.

This clonotype was recorded a few times. Its antigen is not identified. A universal primer site arose from template switching, and cDNA bore unique molecular identifiers. TCRdb itself ran the 5' RACE reads through MiXCR, one entry per CDR3 protein. In the table there are 200,000 to 250,000 distinct CDR3 sequences, 12% of which are singletons. Germline CDR1 DFQATT, CDR2 SNEGSKA (reference sequence). The ends lost 2 bases at V and 5 bases at J; junction bases unmatched: 3. CDR3 size: 14 residues. Separately, the same data were catalogued under a study of yellow fever vaccine responses in identical twins.

This chain uses TRBV20-1 with TRBJ2-5; 12 bases map to TRBD2. Sequences were obtained from memory (CD45RO+) T cells sorted from blood. This receptor was taken from a woman aged 18 to 35 in good health. CDR3 DNA sequence: TGCAGTGCTAGACTAGCGGGGGGGTTTGAGACCCAGTACTTC. Its translation: CSARLAGGFETQYF.